Following are 15 T cell receptor beta chains from one sample sequenced in a study of T cell responses to AZD1222 COVID-19 vaccine. Sequencing used immunoSEQ multiplex PCR; TCRdb keeps in-frame clones, though not all of them. The table lists roughly 120,000 clones, about 85% of them singletons. Here the sequenced sample was peripheral blood, taken on day 0 of AZD1222 vaccination. The receptors were gathered from an adult in good health.

In its sample, this clone was seen once. This chain links TRBV5-5 with TRBJ1-4; possibly TRBD1 for D (5 bases). The length of the CDR3 is 14 residues. The ends were cut back, 3 bases at V and 4 bases at J, with 10 bases in the middle. Germline V CDR1 and CDR2: SGHKS, YYEKEE (reference sequence). This CDR3 reads CASSSDKGNEKLFF. CDR3 bases: TGTGCCAGCAGCTCGGACAAGGGTAATGAAAAACTGTTTTTT.

The rearrangement joins TRBV12-3 or TRBV12-4 to TRBJ1-1, with no clear D. CDR3 size: 13 residues. Trimming left V 4 bases short and J 0 bases short, with 6 bases between. The CDR3 is CASSSQVNTEAFF. Here the CDR3 DNA reads TGTGCCAGCAGTTCCCAGGTGAACACTGAAGCTTTCTTT.

This chain joins TRBV7-2 and TRBJ2-3, with D hard to call. The V end lost 1 base, the J end lost 0 bases, and 8 bases lay between the germline ends. Germline CDR1 is SGHTA and CDR2 is FQGNSA. CDR3 length: 15 amino acids. The CDR3 DNA sequence: TGTGCCAGCAGCTTAGGGTCGCCTAGCACAGATACGCAGTATTTT. It yields the protein CASSLGSPSTDTQYF.

This chain connects TRBV5-1 to TRBJ2-2; 9 nucleotides agree with TRBD1. Germline V lookup: CDR1 SGHRS, CDR2 YFSETQ. V shed 4 bases, J shed 7 bases, and the junction held 8 bases outside the gene matches. The CDR3 extends over 15 amino acids. DNA of the CDR3: TGCGCCAGCAGCACCCTACAGGGGGCTGGCGGGGAGCTGTTTTTT. Residues: CASSTLQGAGGELFF.

This chain links TRBV5-5 with TRBJ2-4, with D perhaps TRBD2 (6 bases). CDR3 length: 16 residues. V gave up 1 base and J gave up 6 bases, with 17 bases separating them. The germline CDR1 and CDR2 sequences are SGHKS and YYEKEE (reference sequence). The CDR3 DNA follows: TGTGCCAGCAGCTTGAGGTGGTCCAGGGAGGCAAACATTCAGTACTTC. It encodes CASSLRWSREANIQYF. Full variable domain (rest looked up from reference TRBV5-5 and TRBJ2-4): DAGVTQSPTHLIKTRGQQVTLRCSPISGHKSVSWYQQVLGQGPQFIFQYYEKEERGRGNFPDRFSARQFPNYSSELNVNALLLGDSALYLCASSLRWSREANIQYFGAGTRLSVL.

V and J are TRBV7-9 and TRBJ2-1; 8 nucleotides match TRBD1. V gave up 5 bases and J gave up 2 bases; unmatched junction bases: 8. In germline, CDR1 is SEHNR, CDR2 FQNEAQ (reference sequence). CDR3 size: 16 residues. In DNA form, the CDR3 reads TGTGCCAGCAGCCCCCTCGACAGGGGACCCTACAATGAGCAGTTCTTC. Its translation is CASSPLDRGPYNEQFF.

The chain has TRBV4-1 and TRBJ2-5, with unresolved D. CDR1 MGHRA and CDR2 YSYEKL come from the germline V gene. V shed 0 bases and J shed 5 bases, with 13 bases lying between them. CDR3 size: 15 residues. Here the CDR3 DNA reads TGCGCCAGCAGCCAAGATGAGGCTAGTTGGGAGACCCAGTACTTC. It yields the protein CASSQDEASWETQYF.

This clone was seen just once. This same CDR3 is encoded by further DNA sequences in the sample. The chain employs TRBV5-6 and TRBJ1-1; the D is unclear. CDR1 SGHDT and CDR2 YYEEEE come from the germline V gene. Trimming took 0 bases from V and 2 from J, leaving 8 bases between them. The CDR3 has 14 residues. The CDR3 here is CASSLGRVNTEAFF. CDR3 sequence (DNA): TGTGCCAGCAGCTTGGGGCGGGTTAACACTGAAGCTTTCTTT.

The V call is TRBV7-9, the J call TRBJ2-1; D is tentatively TRBD1 or TRBD2 (6 bases each). Between the trimmed V and J ends, which lost 5 bases and 2 bases, there was a span of 13 bases. Per germline, CDR1 SEHNR and CDR2 FQNEAQ (reference sequence). The CDR3 is 15 amino acids. The CDR3 nucleotides are TGTGCCAGCAGCCCCGGGGGCTCGGCCTACAATGAGCAGTTCTTC. Translation: CASSPGGSAYNEQFF. Together with reference TRBV7-9 and TRBJ2-1, the CDR3 gives the full variable domain: DTGVSQNPRHKITKRGQNVTFRCDPISEHNRLYWYRQTLGQGPEFLTYFQNEAQLEKSRLLSDRFSAERPKGSFSTLEIQRTEQGDSAMYLCASSPGGSAYNEQFFGPGTRLTVL.

This clone was detected only once. J is TRBJ1-2 and V is TRBV27; D is undetermined. Germline V gene sequence: CDR1 MNHEY, CDR2 SMNVEV (reference sequence). V shed 5 bases and J shed 2 bases, with 15 bases lying between them. The CDR3 extends over 15 amino acids. The CDR3 sequence is CASSPGLRANYGYTF. CDR3 nucleotides: TGTGCCAGCAGTCCAGGACTTCGGGCAAACTATGGCTACACCTTC.

This clone was seen more than once but under ten times. This chain links TRBV7-2 with TRBJ1-2; D is perhaps TRBD1 (5 bases). The CDR3 has 13 amino acids. Germline V gene sequence: CDR1 SGHTA, CDR2 FQGNSA. Deletions cut 3 bases from V and 11 bases from J, with 16 bases between. The CDR3 region is CASSLVGGDQYTF. CDR3 DNA: TGTGCCAGCAGCTTGGTGGGAGGGGATCAATACACCTTC.

This chain links TRBV6-2 or TRBV6-3 with TRBJ1-1; D remains ambiguous. Germline assignment: CDR1 MNHEY and CDR2 SVGEGT. Trimming removed 6 bases from V and 6 bases from J, with 17 bases in between. The CDR3 runs to 14 residues. The CDR3 DNA reads TGTGCCAGCAGCCGCATGTCGGGTGGCCCTGAAGCTTTCTTT. This translates into CASSRMSGGPEAFF.

The rearrangement uses TRBV19 and TRBJ1-5, with 7 nucleotides matching TRBD1. V gave up 5 bases and J gave up 5 bases; unmatched junction bases: 9. Germline V gene lookup returns CDR1 LNHDA and CDR2 SQIVND (reference sequence). The CDR3 length is 15 residues. The CDR3 loop reads CASSEQGSGYQPQHF. In DNA, the CDR3 is TGTGCCAGTAGTGAACAGGGGAGCGGGTATCAGCCCCAGCATTTT.

The V and J genes are TRBV6-6 and TRBJ1-1; D is perhaps TRBD1 (6 bases). CDR1 and CDR2 (germline): MNHNY, SVGAGI (reference sequence). Trimming took 0 bases from V and 10 from J, leaving 15 bases between them. This CDR3 region has 14 residues. As DNA, the CDR3 is TGTGCCAGCAGTTACTCTGGGGCAGGGGATGCAGCTTTCTTT. Residues: CASSYSGAGDAAFF.

The chain is built from TRBV7-9 and TRBJ2-1, with D maybe TRBD2 (5 bases). The CDR3 covers 15 residues. Trimming removed 5 bases from V and 3 bases from J, with 14 bases in between. From germline, CDR1 is SEHNR and CDR2 FQNEAQ (reference sequence). The CDR3 nucleotides are TGTGCCAGCAGCCCCCCCTTCCGGGACTACAATGAGCAGTTCTTC. Translated, it gives CASSPPFRDYNEQFF.